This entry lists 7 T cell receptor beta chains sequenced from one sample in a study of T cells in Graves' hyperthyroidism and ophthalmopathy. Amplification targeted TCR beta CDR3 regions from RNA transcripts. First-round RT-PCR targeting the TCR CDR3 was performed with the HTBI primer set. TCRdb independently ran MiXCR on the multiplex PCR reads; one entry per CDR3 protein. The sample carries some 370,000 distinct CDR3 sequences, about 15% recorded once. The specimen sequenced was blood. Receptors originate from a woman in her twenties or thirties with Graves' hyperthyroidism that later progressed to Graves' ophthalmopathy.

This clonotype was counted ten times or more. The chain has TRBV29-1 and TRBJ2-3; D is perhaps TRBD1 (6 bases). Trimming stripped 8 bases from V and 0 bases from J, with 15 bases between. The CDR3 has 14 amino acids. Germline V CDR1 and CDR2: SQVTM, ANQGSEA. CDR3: CSWTDIHSTDTQYF. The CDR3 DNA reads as TGCAGCTGGACAGACATACACAGCACAGATACGCAGTATTTT.

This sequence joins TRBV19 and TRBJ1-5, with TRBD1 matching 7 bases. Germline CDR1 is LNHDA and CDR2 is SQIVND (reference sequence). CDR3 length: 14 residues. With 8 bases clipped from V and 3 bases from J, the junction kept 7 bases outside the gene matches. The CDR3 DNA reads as TGTGCCAGTCAAGCCAGGGGGAACAATCAGCCCCAGCATTTT. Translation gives CASQARGNNQPQHF.

The CDR3 here is CASSLFSAVSSVYEQYF. The CDR3 DNA reads TGTGCCAGCAGCCTCTTTTCCGCCGTGTCTAGCGTATACGAGCAGTACTTC. The chain has TRBV5-6 and TRBJ2-7, with D perhaps matching TRBD2 (6 bases). In germline, CDR1 is SGHDT, CDR2 YYEEEE. Trimming removed 4 bases at V and 4 bases at J, with 24 bases between. The CDR3 extends over 17 amino acids.

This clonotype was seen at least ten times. DNA of the CDR3: TGTGCCAGCAGTTTCCGGGGCTCCTTGTACGAGCAGTACTTC. This encodes CASSFRGSLYEQYF. This sequence joins TRBV27 and TRBJ2-7, with D perhaps assigned TRBD1 or TRBD2 (5 bases each). V lost 3 bases and J lost 4, with 13 bases in between. The CDR3 loop spans 14 amino acids. Germline V gene data show CDR1 as MNHEY and CDR2 as SMNVEV (reference sequence).

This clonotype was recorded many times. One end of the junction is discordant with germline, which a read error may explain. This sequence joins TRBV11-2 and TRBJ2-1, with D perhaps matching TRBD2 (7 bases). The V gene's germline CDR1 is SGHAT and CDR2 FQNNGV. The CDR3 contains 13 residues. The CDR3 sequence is CASRLAESGGPFF. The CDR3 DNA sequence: TGTGCCAGCAGATTAGCGGAGTCGGGGGGCCCGTTCTTC.

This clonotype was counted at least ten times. The chain's CDR3 is CASSNPVPGHETIFSGANVLTF. The CDR3 DNA is TGTGCCAGTAGTAACCCCGTCCCGGGACACGAGACTATATTCTCTGGGGCCAACGTCCTGACTTTC. The chain recombines TRBV19 with TRBJ2-6; possibly TRBD1 for D (6 bases). The CDR3 is made up of 22 amino acids. Germline V CDR1 and CDR2: LNHDA, SQIVND (reference sequence). Between the trimmed V and J ends, which lost 4 bases and 0 bases, there was a span of 28 bases.

The CDR3 reads CAWMEGTPGNTIYF. For the CDR3, the DNA is TGTGCCTGGATGGAGGGGACCCCTGGAAACACCATATATTTT. This chain uses TRBV30 with TRBJ1-3, with TRBD1 as a possible D gene (5 bases). CDR1 is GTSNPN and CDR2 is SVGIG in the germline V gene (reference sequence). The CDR3 has 14 amino acids. Trimming pared 4 bases from V and 2 bases from J, leaving 12 bases between.